These 27 T cell receptor beta chains originate from one sample sequenced in a study of blood T cells in healthy people across ages (dated by TCRdb to 2014 to 2015). Libraries were prepared through 5' RACE. Instrument used: Illumina HiSeq 2500. A second PCR of about 6 to 11 cycles was run with a J-beta primer mix and a sample-barcoded 5' primer. TCRdb redid the processing of the public reads, applying fastp at Q25 and MiXCR, and retained in-frame beta chains. All rows with the same CDR3 protein become a single entry with the most common DNA and genes. This sample gives about 770,000 distinct CDR3 sequences in total; roughly 44% of them show up just once. Clones ranked in the top ten supply around 21% of the sample. The sample consisted of blood. The source is a man aged 55 to 69 in good health.

V and J are TRBV7-2 and TRBJ1-5, with unresolved D. Per germline, CDR1 SGHTA and CDR2 FQGNSA. The CDR3 is 12 residues long. With 5 bases removed from V and 6 bases from J, the gap between germline ends came to 8 bases. CDR3 in DNA: TGTGCCAGCAGCCAGTATAGTCAGCCCCAGCATTTT. Protein: CASSQYSQPQHF.

CDR3: CASSFPLQGAEDYGYTF. CDR3 nucleotides: TGTGCCAGCAGTTTCCCTTTACAGGGGGCTGAAGACTATGGCTACACCTTC. The V call is TRBV6-2 or TRBV6-3, the J call TRBJ1-2, with TRBD1 matching 9 bases. Germline values: CDR1 MNHEY, CDR2 SVGEGT. The junction had 12 bases not matched to a gene; V was cut back by 4 bases and J by 3 bases. The CDR3 contains 17 residues.

The sample holds a few counts of this clonotype. The CDR3 coding sequence is TGCGCCAGCAGCACCTACTTTCAGGGATACGAGCAGTACTTC. Translation: CASSTYFQGYEQYF. The chain couples TRBV5-1 to TRBJ2-7; maybe TRBD1 (5 bases). The CDR3 sequence is 14 residues long. The V end lost 4 bases, the J end lost 4 bases, and 15 bases lay between the germline ends. The germline gives CDR1 SGHRS, CDR2 YFSETQ.

The CDR3 sequence: CASSTGGDTGELFF. Here the CDR3 DNA reads TGTGCCAGCAGCACGGGGGGAGACACCGGGGAGCTGTTTTTT. This rearrangement joins TRBV6-4 to TRBJ2-2, with 7 bases lining up with TRBD2. Trimming at V came to 6 bases and at J to 3 bases, leaving 4 bases not matched to a gene. The CDR3 totals 14 residues. The V gene's germline CDR1 is MRHNA and CDR2 SNTAGT.

The chain is built from TRBV3-1 and TRBJ2-7; maybe TRBD2 (7 bases). Germline lookup yields CDR1 LGHDT and CDR2 YNNKEL (reference sequence). The CDR3 is made up of 14 amino acids. The V end was cut by 0 bases, the J end by 9 bases, with 15 bases between. CDR3 region: CASSQDPGGGLQYF. In DNA, the CDR3 is TGTGCCAGCAGCCAAGATCCGGGGGGCGGTCTGCAGTACTTC.

The chain combines TRBV7-9 with TRBJ2-1; 7 nucleotides line up with TRBD2. Germline V gives CDR1 SEHNR, CDR2 FQNEAQ (reference sequence). V dropped 11 bases and J dropped 1; count of bases not matched to a gene: 14. The CDR3 loop spans 16 amino acids. The CDR3 DNA is TGTGCCGGCGGGGGAGGCCGGGACCGGTCCTACAATGAGCAGTTCTTC. This gives the protein CAGGGGRDRSYNEQFF.

This clonotype occurred a few times. J is TRBJ1-1 and V is TRBV7-2, with D possibly being TRBD1 (6 bases). Germline CDR1 is SGHTA and CDR2 is FQGNSA. There are 13 residues in the CDR3. V dropped 5 bases and J dropped 3 bases, with 10 bases sitting between them. CDR3 amino acids: CASSLSGDTEAFF. CDR3 nucleotide sequence: TGTGCCAGCAGCCTTTCAGGGGACACTGAAGCTTTCTTT.

The chain combines TRBV5-1 with TRBJ2-2; D not resolved. V lost 0 bases and J lost 8, with 5 bases in between. Germline CDR1 and CDR2: SGHRS and YFSETQ. The length of the CDR3 is 12 residues. The DNA of the CDR3 is TGCGCCAGCAGCTTGGATGCTGGGGAGCTGTTTTTT. Translated, it gives CASSLDAGELFF.

This clonotype is a singleton in its sample. V usage is TRBV2 and J usage is TRBJ1-1, with D unresolved. This CDR3 is 13 amino acids long. V was shortened by 3 bases and J by 3 bases, with 8 bases between the two germline ends. CDR1 is SNHLY and CDR2 is FYNNEI in the germline V gene. DNA for the CDR3: TGTGCCAGCAGTGATAGATGGGACACTGAAGCTTTCTTT. Protein product: CASSDRWDTEAFF.

This chain connects TRBV11-2 to TRBJ1-2, with D possibly matching TRBD1 (5 bases). The germline V gene has CDR1 SGHAT and CDR2 FQNNGV. The V and J ends lost 5 bases and 6 bases respectively, with 13 bases between them. This CDR3 is built from 13 residues. The CDR3 nucleotides are TGTGCCAGCAGCCCGGGGACGAGCGATGGCTACACCTTC. This sequence encodes CASSPGTSDGYTF. The full variable domain, in which reference TRBV11-2 and TRBJ1-2 provide the parts outside the CDR3, is EAGVAQSPRYKIIEKRQSVAFWCNPISGHATLYWYQQILGQGPKLLIQFQNNGVVDDSQLPKDRFSAERLKGVDSTLKIQPAKLEDSAVYLCASSPGTSDGYTFGSGTRLTVV.

The chain has TRBV6-1 and TRBJ1-6, with no clear D. CDR1 is MNHNS, CDR2 SASEGT, per germline. The V end was cut by 2 bases, the J end by 1 base, with 6 bases between. This CDR3 has 15 amino acids. CDR3 region: CASSELGSYNSPLHF. DNA for the CDR3: TGTGCCAGCAGTGAATTGGGTTCCTATAATTCACCCCTCCACTTT.

The chain links TRBV6-1 to TRBJ1-2; TRBD1 matches at 9 bases. V shed 5 bases, J shed 4 bases, and the junction held 5 bases outside the gene matches. This CDR3 comprises 14 residues. Germline lookup yields CDR1 MNHNS and CDR2 SASEGT. The CDR3 reads CASSSGTGFYGYTF. In DNA form, the CDR3 reads TGTGCCAGCAGTAGTGGGACAGGGTTCTATGGCTACACCTTC.

The V gene is TRBV7-6, the J gene TRBJ2-3; D is unclear. The CDR3 spans 13 residues. Germline V gives CDR1 SGHVS, CDR2 FNYEAQ. Between the trimmed V and J ends, which lost 10 bases and 3 bases, there was a span of 14 bases. The CDR3 coding sequence is TGTGCCACTCTGGCCCCAGGTACAGATACGCAGTATTTT. This translates into CATLAPGTDTQYF.

The chain couples TRBV6-2 or TRBV6-3 to TRBJ2-5; D uncertain. Germline V gene sequence: CDR1 MNHEY, CDR2 SVGEGT. V was cut by 7 bases and J by 1 base, with 7 bases left in between. The CDR3 is 12 amino acids. Here the CDR3 DNA reads TGTGCCAGCATCCCTGTCCAAGAGACCCAGTACTTC. It encodes CASIPVQETQYF.

With regard to this clonotype: Possible read error: a much larger clone is one base away. The chain carries TRBV19 and TRBJ2-1, with 9 bases fitting TRBD2. The CDR3 contains 14 residues. Per the germline V gene, CDR1 is LNHDA and CDR2 is SQIVND (reference sequence). DNA of the CDR3: TGTGTCAGTATGGACTCTGGACTAGCGACTGAGCAGTTCTTC. Its protein product is CVSMDSGLATEQFF.

This rearrangement joins TRBV4-3 to TRBJ1-6; 7 bases are shared with TRBD1. J gave up 5 bases and V 4 bases, and 2 bases lay outside the gene matches. Per the germline V gene, CDR1 is LGHNA and CDR2 is YSLEER. CDR3 size: 14 residues. CDR3 in amino acids: CASSPQGNNSPLHF. Here the CDR3 DNA reads TGCGCCAGCAGCCCACAGGGGAATAATTCACCCCTCCACTTT.

Comments on this clonotype: Since the CDR3 does not end with the conserved phenylalanine or tryptophan, this likely comes from a read error. The chain uses TRBV7-2 and TRBJ2-7; 9 positions match TRBD1. The CDR3 is 17 amino acids. The germline gives CDR1 SGHTA, CDR2 FQGNSA. V shed 2 bases and J 2 bases; nucleotides not matched to a gene: 10. CDR3 nucleotide sequence: TGTGCCAGCAGCTTAACAGGGGGCTCGACACTGGCCTACGAGCAGTACTAC. Amino acids: CASSLTGGSTLAYEQYY.

The gene calls are TRBV6-1 and TRBJ2-7, with 8 bases aligning to TRBD1. Per the germline V gene, CDR1 is MNHNS and CDR2 is SASEGT. V lost 5 bases, J lost 1 base, and 7 bases stayed unmatched. The CDR3 has 15 residues. CDR3 in DNA: TGTGCCAGCAGTCAGGCCCAGGGGGCTTCCTACGAGCAGTACTTC. Protein product: CASSQAQGASYEQYF.

A few counts support this clonotype. The J gene is TRBJ2-3, the V gene TRBV7-8; the D gene could be TRBD1 or TRBD2 (6 bases each). CDR1 is SGHVS and CDR2 is FQNEAQ in the germline V gene. V was pared by 4 bases and J by 2 bases, with 13 bases between. This CDR3 is built from 15 residues. The CDR3 here is CASSSGGPNTDTQYF. The CDR3 nucleotides are TGTGCCAGCAGCTCCGGGGGCCCCAACACAGATACGCAGTATTTT.

This clonotype was observed a handful of times. The rearrangement joins TRBV14 to TRBJ2-7; D possibly corresponds to TRBD1 (6 bases). CDR1 SGHDN and CDR2 FVKESK come from the germline V gene. This CDR3 has 16 residues. Trimming took off 4 bases at V and 0 bases at J, with 16 bases between the two ends. The CDR3 region is CASSRGPRTVSYEQYF. For the CDR3, the DNA is TGTGCCAGCAGCCGGGGTCCAAGGACAGTCTCCTACGAGCAGTACTTC.

The rearrangement uses TRBV4-3 and TRBJ1-4; no clear D. Trimming took 0 bases from V and 2 from J, leaving 7 bases between them. The CDR3 sequence is 15 residues long. Per germline, CDR1 LGHNA and CDR2 YSLEER. The CDR3 DNA is TGCGCCAGCAGCCAAGATTCTGGGACTAATGAAAAACTGTTTTTT. It encodes CASSQDSGTNEKLFF.

As concerns this clonotype: This sequence may be a read error, since a much larger clone differs from it by one base. The chain uses TRBV27 and TRBJ2-5, with 8 bases aligning to TRBD1. Matching the DNA end better, TRBJ2-7 makes the J call doubtful. The germline V gene encodes CDR1 MNHEY and CDR2 SMNVEV (reference sequence). The CDR3 length is 14 residues. The CDR3 DNA reads as TGTACCAGCAGTCCCGGGACAGGTCTCGTCGAGCAGTACTTC. Its protein product is CTSSPGTGLVEQYF.

This chain uses TRBV20-1 with TRBJ2-3; 7 bases map to TRBD2. V gave up 3 bases and J gave up 1 base; unmatched junction bases: 4. This CDR3 contains 14 residues. Germline V gene lookup returns CDR1 DFQATT and CDR2 SNEGSKA (reference sequence). The CDR3, as DNA: TGCAGTGCTAGCGGGGGGACCGGCACAGATACGCAGTATTTT. As protein: CSASGGTGTDTQYF.

In this sample, this clonotype turned up a few times. The V and J genes are TRBV30 and TRBJ2-7; the D is unclear. V was trimmed by 4 bases and J by 0 bases, leaving 22 bases between them. Per the germline V gene, CDR1 is GTSNPN and CDR2 is SVGIG (reference sequence). The CDR3 covers 17 residues. The CDR3 is CAWKIHPRWRISYEQYF. In DNA, the CDR3 is TGTGCCTGGAAGATTCACCCAAGGTGGCGGATCTCCTACGAGCAGTACTTC.

There are a few counts of this clonotype. The chain is built from TRBV20-1 and TRBJ1-2; 10 bases align to TRBD1. The V gene's germline CDR1 is DFQATT and CDR2 SNEGSKA (reference sequence). J gave up 4 bases and V 6 bases, and 11 bases lay outside the gene matches. The CDR3 length is 15 residues. Here the CDR3 reads CSAGTGEGGSYGYTF. In DNA form, the CDR3 reads TGCAGTGCAGGGACAGGGGAGGGGGGGAGCTATGGCTACACCTTC.

In its sample, this clonotype was seen a few times. The rearrangement uses TRBV10-3 and TRBJ1-1; 8 bases line up with TRBD1. J gave up 0 bases and V 11 bases, and 8 bases lay outside the gene matches. The CDR3 totals 14 residues. Germline assignment: CDR1 ENHRY and CDR2 SYGVKD. The CDR3, as DNA: TGTGCCTCCGAGACAGGGGTAATGAACACTGAAGCTTTCTTT. Its translation is CASETGVMNTEAFF.

The chain recombines TRBV29-1 with TRBJ1-2; no clear D gene. Trimming took off 4 bases at V and 8 bases at J, with 5 bases between the two ends. This CDR3 is 9 amino acids long. CDR1 and CDR2 from the germline V gene are SQVTM and ANQGSEA. DNA for the CDR3: TGCAGCGTTGGTCAAGGCTACACCTTC. This encodes CSVGQGYTF.